The next 29 T cell receptor beta chains were all read from a single sample in a study of neurological immune-mediated disorders. TCRdb recomputed calls from the 5' RACE reads with MiXCR, one row per CDR3 protein. The top ten clones hold about 0.57% of a sample with more than 35,000 distinct CDR3 sequences, over 6% of them seen once. Sequencing was performed on CD4+ T cells from blood. These receptors came from a woman in her thirties or forties in good health.

The sample holds many counts of this clonotype. V is TRBV20-1 and J is TRBJ1-1; D ambiguous. The CDR3 contains 13 residues. Trimming shortened V by 0 bases and J by 1 base, and 6 bases separated the two germline ends. Germline V gene data show CDR1 as DFQATT and CDR2 as SNEGSKA (reference sequence). CDR3 loop: CSARDPQNTEAFF. The CDR3 nucleotides read TGCAGTGCTAGAGATCCCCAGAACACTGAAGCTTTCTTT.

This clonotype was counted at least ten times. The chain uses TRBV5-1 and TRBJ2-1; no reliable D call. Trimming shortened V by 0 bases and J by 12 bases, and 10 bases separated the two germline ends. From germline, CDR1 is SGHRS and CDR2 YFSETQ. This CDR3 is built from 12 residues. CDR3 amino acids: CASSLVAEVQFF. CDR3 in DNA: TGCGCCAGCAGCTTGGTCGCGGAAGTGCAGTTCTTC. The full variable domain, completed using reference TRBV5-1 and TRBJ2-1, is KAGVTQTPRYLIKTRGQQVTLSCSPISGHRSVSWYQQTPGQGLQFLFEYFSETQRNKGNFPGRFSGRQFSNSRSEMNVSTLELGDSALYLCASSLVAEVQFFGPGTRLTVL.

The V gene is TRBV4-2, the J gene TRBJ2-1; possible D gene TRBD2, 6 bases. CDR3 length equals 14 residues. From germline, CDR1 is LGHNA and CDR2 YNFKEQ. The ends were cut back, 3 bases at V and 7 bases at J, with 13 bases in the middle. The CDR3: CASSQEGPENEQFF. CDR3 coding DNA: TGTGCCAGCAGCCAGGAGGGCCCAGAAAATGAGCAGTTCTTC.

The chain has TRBV6-2 or TRBV6-3 and TRBJ2-1; TRBD2 agrees at 9 bases. The length of the CDR3 is 16 residues. Germline CDR1 MNHEY, CDR2 SVGEGT. Losses at the gene ends were 5 bases for V and 6 bases for J; bases not matched to a gene: 11. CDR3 bases: TGTGCCAGCAGTCCCCCAAGCGGGAGGAGTGGCAATGAGCAGTTCTTC. Translation gives CASSPPSGRSGNEQFF.

This clonotype was seen at least ten times. The CDR3 nucleotides are TGTGCCAGCAGCTATGACAGCACAGATACGCAGTATTTT. Translating gives CASSYDSTDTQYF. The chain couples TRBV7-2 to TRBJ2-3; no clear D gene. Germline loops: CDR1 SGHTA, CDR2 FQGNSA. CDR3 length equals 13 residues. V was shortened by 4 bases and J by 0 bases, with 5 bases between the two germline ends.

This clonotype was recorded at least ten times. This chain uses TRBV7-2 with TRBJ2-7; 8 nucleotides line up with TRBD2. V dropped 4 bases and J dropped 3; count of bases not matched to a gene: 14. Germline V CDR1 and CDR2: SGHTA, FQGNSA. The length of the CDR3 is 17 residues. CDR3 sequence reads: CASSSHPTSGKDYEQYF. CDR3 in DNA: TGTGCCAGCAGCTCCCACCCCACTAGCGGAAAAGACTACGAGCAGTACTTC.

This clonotype was found many times. The chain links TRBV12-3 or TRBV12-4 to TRBJ1-6; D is undetermined. Trimming left V 2 bases short and J 9 bases short, with 17 bases between. CDR3 length equals 16 residues. This chain's CDR3 is CASSLMSGVGVSPLHF. For the CDR3, the DNA is TGTGCCAGCAGTTTAATGTCCGGGGTTGGAGTTTCACCCCTCCACTTT.

CDR3 sequence (DNA): TGCGCCAGCAGCTTGCATTTTCTCTCAGCGGCCTCCTCCTACGAGCAGTACTTC. Translation gives CASSLHFLSAASSYEQYF. The V call is TRBV5-1, the J call TRBJ2-7; a possible D gene is TRBD2 (5 bases). Germline loops: CDR1 SGHRS, CDR2 YFSETQ. CDR3 size: 18 residues. The V and J ends lost 1 base and 0 bases respectively, with 20 bases between them. The full variable domain, rest sourced from reference TRBV5-1 and TRBJ2-7, is KAGVTQTPRYLIKTRGQQVTLSCSPISGHRSVSWYQQTPGQGLQFLFEYFSETQRNKGNFPGRFSGRQFSNSRSEMNVSTLELGDSALYLCASSLHFLSAASSYEQYFGPGTRLTVT.

This clonotype was seen repeatedly, ten times or more. The chain recombines TRBV20-1 with TRBJ1-1, with D unresolved. This CDR3 contains 13 residues. Germline V lookup: CDR1 DFQATT, CDR2 SNEGSKA (reference sequence). Trimming took off 6 bases at V and 1 base at J, with 12 bases between the two ends. The CDR3 reads CSAPITQNTEAFF. CDR3 DNA: TGCAGTGCCCCGATAACACAGAACACTGAAGCTTTCTTT.

This clonotype was found many times. The chain has TRBV28 and TRBJ1-1; 9 nucleotides agree with TRBD1. V was clipped by 3 bases and J by 2 bases; unmatched bases: 4. This CDR3 spans 15 amino acids. The germline V gene encodes CDR1 MDHEN and CDR2 SYDVKM. The CDR3 protein is CASSFPGQGNTEAFF. In nucleotides, the CDR3 is TGTGCCAGCAGTTTTCCGGGACAGGGTAACACTGAAGCTTTCTTT.

The table lists this clonotype with many counts. The chain is built from TRBV5-5 and TRBJ1-4; D is undetermined. V was cut by 1 base and J by 3 bases, with 10 bases left in between. This CDR3 is built from 15 residues. In germline, CDR1 is SGHKS, CDR2 YYEKEE (reference sequence). The CDR3 nucleotides are TGTGCCAGCAGCTTGTATGGCCAGTCTAATGAAAAACTGTTTTTT. This translates into CASSLYGQSNEKLFF.

This clonotype was counted ten times or more. The chain has TRBV5-1 and TRBJ2-2; D is undetermined. This CDR3 comprises 14 residues. The germline V gene encodes CDR1 SGHRS and CDR2 YFSETQ. The V end was cut by 7 bases, the J end by 0 bases, with 10 bases between. The CDR3 region is CASYLLPNTGELFF. The CDR3 nucleotides read TGCGCCAGCTATTTACTCCCGAACACCGGGGAGCTGTTTTTT.

Many counts were recorded for this clonotype. The chain links TRBV7-3 to TRBJ2-2; TRBD1 or TRBD2 may be the D gene (6 bases each). The germline V and J ends were trimmed by 4 bases and 6 bases, with 18 bases remaining between them. Germline V gene sequence: CDR1 SGHTA, CDR2 FQGTGA. The CDR3 is 16 amino acids. CDR3 in amino acids: CASSSVGRGGSGELFF. The CDR3 coding sequence is TGTGCCAGCAGCTCTGTCGGCAGGGGAGGTTCCGGGGAGCTGTTTTTT.

The sample holds many counts of this clonotype. This chain joins TRBV4-3 and TRBJ2-5, with TRBD2 matching 9 bases. J gave up 0 bases and V 1 base, and 6 bases lay outside the gene matches. The CDR3 totals 17 residues. Germline V gene sequence: CDR1 LGHNA, CDR2 YSLEER. CDR3 nucleotides: TGCGCCAGCAGCCAAGGGACTAGCGCATTCTACCAAGAGACCCAGTACTTC. Translation gives CASSQGTSAFYQETQYF.

This clonotype was seen at least ten times. The chain combines TRBV20-1 with TRBJ2-5; D is possibly TRBD1 or TRBD2 (5 bases each). The V and J ends lost 3 bases and 5 bases respectively, with 13 bases between them. CDR1 is DFQATT and CDR2 is SNEGSKA in the germline V gene (reference sequence). The CDR3 is made up of 13 amino acids. The CDR3 DNA follows: TGCAGTGCTAGTTCGGGGCCAGAGGAGACCCAGTACTTC. It codes for CSASSGPEETQYF.

This clonotype showed up many times. The rearrangement links TRBV7-3 to TRBJ1-3, with D hard to call. Trimming shortened V by 4 bases and J by 0 bases, and 7 bases separated the two germline ends. CDR1 is SGHTA, CDR2 FQGTGA, per germline. The CDR3 loop spans 14 amino acids. CDR3 sequence reads: CASSSSASGNTIYF. The DNA for the CDR3 is TGTGCCAGCAGCTCCAGCGCCTCTGGAAACACCATATATTTT.

This clonotype was detected many times. This may come from a read error, since a much larger clone is one base off. The chain combines TRBV28 with TRBJ1-2; D remains ambiguous. V was pared by 8 bases and J by 4 bases, with 14 bases between. The CDR3 length is 13 residues. The V gene's germline CDR1 is MDHEN and CDR2 SYDVKM. CDR3 in DNA: TGTGCCAGCGGGTCTCGGACGACCTATGGCTACACCTTC. Its protein is CASGSRTTYGYTF.

This clonotype came up many times. This rearrangement joins TRBV20-1 to TRBJ1-6; 10 nucleotides align to TRBD1. Germline CDR1 DFQATT, CDR2 SNEGSKA (reference sequence). Losses at the gene ends were 5 bases for V and 6 bases for J; bases not matched to a gene: 1. CDR3 length: 13 residues. The CDR3 DNA sequence: TGCAGTGCTGGGACAGGGGTTAATTCACCCCTCCACTTT. This sequence encodes CSAGTGVNSPLHF.

Many counts were recorded for this clonotype. This chain joins TRBV2 and TRBJ2-5, with D perhaps TRBD1 or TRBD2 (6 bases each). Between the trimmed V and J ends, which lost 6 bases and 5 bases, there was a span of 19 bases. This CDR3 has 15 amino acids. Germline CDR1 SNHLY, CDR2 FYNNEI. The CDR3 loop is CASSLRGVVGETQYF. CDR3 bases: TGTGCCAGCAGCCTAAGGGGGGTTGTCGGTGAGACCCAGTACTTC.

This clonotype has a count of ten or more. The chain employs TRBV20-1 and TRBJ1-4, with 8 positions matching TRBD1. This CDR3 contains 13 residues. Looked up from germline, CDR1 is DFQATT and CDR2 is SNEGSKA (reference sequence). The V segment lost 4 bases and the J segment 10 bases; nucleotides outside the gene matches: 8. The CDR3, as DNA: TGCAGTGCTACGACAGGGGATTCGCTAAAACTGTTTTTT. This sequence encodes CSATTGDSLKLFF.

The table lists this clonotype with a few counts. V is TRBV20-1 and J is TRBJ1-5; perhaps TRBD1 as D (6 bases). This CDR3 region has 13 residues. Germline V lookup: CDR1 DFQATT, CDR2 SNEGSKA (reference sequence). V lost 3 bases and J lost 3, with 9 bases in between. As DNA, the CDR3 is TGCAGTGCTAGGGACAGCCTCAATCAGCCCCAGCATTTT. Residues: CSARDSLNQPQHF.

This clonotype was recorded many times. The chain carries TRBV6-5 and TRBJ1-1; D is uncertain. The V and J ends lost 0 bases and 1 base respectively, with 12 bases between them. The CDR3 extends over 16 amino acids. The germline gives CDR1 MNHEY, CDR2 SVGAGI. The CDR3: CASSYSPADKNTEAFF. The CDR3 region has the DNA TGTGCCAGCAGTTACTCCCCTGCAGACAAGAACACTGAAGCTTTCTTT.

At least ten counts were recorded for this clonotype. The chain recombines TRBV11-2 with TRBJ2-5; 13 nucleotides match TRBD2. CDR3 size: 15 residues. With V trimmed by 6 bases and J by 4 bases, 5 bases remained unmatched. The germline gives CDR1 SGHAT, CDR2 FQNNGV. The CDR3 sequence: CASRPGLAGIETQYF. The CDR3 bases are TGTGCCAGCAGACCGGGACTAGCGGGAATAGAGACCCAGTACTTC.

This clonotype was detected many times. This sequence joins TRBV27 and TRBJ2-7; TRBD2 might be the D (6 bases). Germline values: CDR1 MNHEY, CDR2 SMNVEV (reference sequence). V was trimmed by 4 bases and J by 6 bases, leaving 16 bases between them. The CDR3 has 14 residues. The DNA for the CDR3 is TGTGCCAGCAGTTACACGACTAGGCCTGCCGAGCAGTACTTC. Its translation is CASSYTTRPAEQYF.

This clonotype was seen repeatedly, ten times or more. The chain links TRBV7-6 to TRBJ2-3, with D uncertain. CDR1 is SGHVS and CDR2 is FNYEAQ in the germline V gene. V was clipped by 5 bases and J by 3 bases, with 12 bases between them. The length of the CDR3 is 14 residues. The CDR3 protein is CASSASDPTDTQYF. The CDR3 DNA is TGTGCCAGCAGCGCTTCAGACCCAACAGATACGCAGTATTTT. The complete variable domain, with remaining parts taken from reference TRBV7-6 and TRBJ2-3, reads GAGVSQSPRYKVTKRGQDVALRCDPISGHVSLYWYRQALGQGPEFLTYFNYEAQQDKSGLPNDRFSAERPEGSISTLTIQRTEQRDSAMYRCASSASDPTDTQYFGPGTRLTVL.

Many counts were recorded for this clonotype. The chain carries TRBV6-5 and TRBJ2-7; TRBD1 might be the D (6 bases). The germline V gene has CDR1 MNHEY and CDR2 SVGAGI. Trimming took 6 bases from V and 5 from J, leaving 17 bases between them. The CDR3 consists of 14 residues. The DNA for the CDR3 is TGTGCCAGCAGACGGGACACCGGCGGAGACGAGCAGTACTTC. Amino acids: CASRRDTGGDEQYF.

In its sample, this clonotype was seen many times. The rearrangement uses TRBV20-1 and TRBJ2-7, with 11 bases that match TRBD2. Looked up from germline, CDR1 is DFQATT and CDR2 is SNEGSKA (reference sequence). The CDR3 is 14 residues long. The V segment lost 2 bases and the J segment 2 bases; nucleotides outside the gene matches: 2. The CDR3 DNA reads as TGCAGTGCTAGACTAGCGGGAGGCCCCTACGAGCAGTACTTC. Translation gives CSARLAGGPYEQYF.

This clonotype was found many times. This rearrangement joins TRBV6-6 to TRBJ2-1; 10 nucleotides agree with TRBD2. V was pared by 0 bases and J by 4 bases, with 6 bases of the junction left unmatched. The CDR3 spans 17 residues. Germline lookup yields CDR1 MNHNY and CDR2 SVGAGI (reference sequence). In DNA, the CDR3 is TGTGCCAGCAGTTACTCGGGCCTAGCGGGAGTATACAATGAGCAGTTCTTC. It is translated as CASSYSGLAGVYNEQFF.

This clonotype has at least ten counts. The V call is TRBV27, the J call TRBJ2-3; D gene ambiguous. The germline V and J ends were trimmed by 5 bases and 2 bases, with 14 bases remaining between them. The germline V gene encodes CDR1 MNHEY and CDR2 SMNVEV (reference sequence). The CDR3 covers 15 residues. CDR3 DNA: TGTGCCAGCAGTCCCAAGTCGATGTACACAGATACGCAGTATTTT. This translates into CASSPKSMYTDTQYF.